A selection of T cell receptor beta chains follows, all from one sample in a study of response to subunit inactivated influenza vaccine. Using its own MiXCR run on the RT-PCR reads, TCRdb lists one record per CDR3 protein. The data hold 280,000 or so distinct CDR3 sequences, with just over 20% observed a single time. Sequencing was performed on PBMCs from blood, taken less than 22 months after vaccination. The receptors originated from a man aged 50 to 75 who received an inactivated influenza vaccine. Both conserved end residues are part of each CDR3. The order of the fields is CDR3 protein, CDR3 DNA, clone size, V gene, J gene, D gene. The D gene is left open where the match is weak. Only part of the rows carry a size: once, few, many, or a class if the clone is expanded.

CATSRDRFPQKGYTF,TGTGCCACCAGCAGAGATCGATTCCCTCAGAAGGGCTACACCTTC,.,TRBV15,TRBJ1-2,.
CASSHPERAREAFF,TGTGCCAGCAGCCACCCCGAGAGGGCTCGTGAAGCTTTCTTT,.,TRBV3-1,TRBJ1-1,.
CSARPDGETGELFF,TGCAGTGCTAGACCGGACGGAGAAACCGGGGAGCTGTTTTTT,few,TRBV20-1,TRBJ2-2,.
CASSRQGLANEKLFF,TGTGCCAGCAGCCGACAGGGGTTGGCTAATGAAAAACTGTTTTTT,.,TRBV7-6,TRBJ1-4,TRBD1
CASSLDYPQGSGNTIYF,TGTGCCAGCAGCTTAGATTACCCCCAGGGCTCTGGAAACACCATATATTTT,.,TRBV11-2,TRBJ1-3,.
CASSLYRTGGEDEQFF,TGTGCCAGCAGCTTATATAGGACAGGGGGCGAAGATGAGCAGTTCTTC,few,TRBV11-2,TRBJ2-1,TRBD1
CASSQEIGYPRDTQYF,TGCGCCAGCAGCCAAGAAATTGGGTACCCCCGGGATACGCAGTATTTT,.,TRBV4-1,TRBJ2-3,.
CASSGLAGSTDTQYF,TGCGCCAGCAGCGGGCTAGCGGGGAGCACAGATACGCAGTATTTT,few,TRBV5-1,TRBJ2-3,TRBD2
CASSVGGPETQYF,TGCGCCAGCAGCGTGGGGGGCCCAGAGACCCAGTACTTC,few,TRBV5-1,TRBJ2-5,.
CASSFSGRNNGETQYF,TGTGCCAGCAGTTTTAGCGGGAGGAATAATGGAGAGACCCAGTACTTC,.,TRBV12-3/TRBV12-4,TRBJ2-5,TRBD2
CSARKIRGISTDTQYF,TGCAGTGCTAGAAAGATCCGGGGCATTAGCACAGATACGCAGTATTTT,.,TRBV20-1,TRBJ2-3,.
CATSTLAGVQETQYF,TGTGCCACCAGCACCCTAGCGGGAGTCCAAGAGACCCAGTACTTC,.,TRBV24-1,TRBJ2-5,TRBD2
CASSLTSTLPGGGYTF,TGTGCCAGCAGCCTAACCTCGACTTTACCGGGCGGCGGCTACACCTTC,.,TRBV14,TRBJ1-2,.
CASSQDFGSRMNTEAFF,TGTGCCAGCAGCCAAGATTTCGGGAGTAGGATGAACACTGAAGCTTTCTTT,few,TRBV14,TRBJ1-1,.
CASSRSGSSTDTQYF,TGTGCCAGCAGTCGAAGCGGGAGTTCCACAGATACGCAGTATTTT,.,TRBV3-1,TRBJ2-3,TRBD2
CATSTRGNTEAFF,TGTGCCACCAGCACGAGGGGGAACACTGAAGCTTTCTTT,.,TRBV15,TRBJ1-1,.
CASSLWQGEYGYTF,TGTGCCAGCAGTTTATGGCAGGGGGAGTATGGCTACACCTTC,few,TRBV28,TRBJ1-2,TRBD1
CSASLGTFYGYTF,TGCAGTGCTAGCTTAGGGACCTTCTATGGCTACACCTTC,.,TRBV20-1,TRBJ1-2,.
CAWSVGGVADTQYF,TGTGCCTGGAGTGTAGGGGGGGTCGCAGATACGCAGTATTTT,.,TRBV30,TRBJ2-3,.
CASSLFLASPGELFF,TGTGCCAGCAGCTTATTTTTAGCGAGTCCCGGGGAGCTGTTTTTT,few,TRBV11-2,TRBJ2-2,.
CASSLYRLAGDQETQYF,TGCGCCAGCAGCCTGTACCGACTAGCGGGGGACCAAGAGACCCAGTACTTC,.,TRBV5-1,TRBJ2-5,TRBD2
CASRPTHSRNTEAFF,TGTGCCAGCAGACCGACGCACAGCAGGAACACTGAAGCTTTCTTT,few,TRBV12-3/TRBV12-4,TRBJ1-1,.
CSARDHRGNTEAFF,TGCAGTGCTAGAGATCATCGGGGAAACACTGAAGCTTTCTTT,few,TRBV20-1,TRBJ1-1,.
CAIRPGQVGTEAFF,TGTGCCATCAGGCCGGGACAGGTGGGGACTGAAGCTTTCTTT,few,TRBV10-3,TRBJ1-1,TRBD1
CASSYSMFPKKDTQYF,TGTGCCAGCAGTTACTCTATGTTCCCGAAAAAAGATACGCAGTATTTT,.,TRBV6-5,TRBJ2-3,.
CSANWAFF,TGCAGTGCTAATTGGGCTTTCTTT,many,TRBV20-1,TRBJ1-1,.